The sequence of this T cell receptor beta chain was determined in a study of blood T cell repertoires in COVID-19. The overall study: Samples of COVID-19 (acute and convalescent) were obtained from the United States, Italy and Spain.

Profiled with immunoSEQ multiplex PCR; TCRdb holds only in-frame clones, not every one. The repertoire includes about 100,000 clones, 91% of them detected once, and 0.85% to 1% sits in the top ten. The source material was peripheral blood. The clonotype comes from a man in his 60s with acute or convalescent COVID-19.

CDR3 in amino acids: CASSLVLSGGPETQYF. The DNA for the CDR3 is TGTGCCAGCAGCTTAGTATTATCCGGGGGTCCGGAGACCCAGTACTTC. The gene calls are TRBV11-3 and TRBJ2-5; D is perhaps TRBD2 (6 bases). V lost 1 base and J lost 5, with 17 bases in between. There are 16 residues in the CDR3. In germline, CDR1 is SGHNT, CDR2 YENEEA.